This T cell receptor (beta chain) was sequenced for a study of cytomegalovirus exposure and HLA in healthy donors. The study's findings and limits: Cytomegalovirus status, reportedly, was diagnosed with high specificity and sensitivity by the classifier. Researchers counted approximately 160 TCR beta chains as cytomegalovirus-associated. Whilst most TCR sequences proved rare, a subset of public TCRs occurred across many donors.

Here immunoSEQ multiplex PCR was the method, and the copy in TCRdb shows in-frame clones only, minus some. The top ten hold about 5.7% of the sample, which has some 98,000 clones, about 90% seen once. V lost 4 bases, J lost 2 bases, and 20 bases lay in between. Germline V lookup: CDR1 LGHNA, CDR2 YNFKEQ. The CDR3 totals 17 residues. As for this clone: Its antigen is as yet unknown.

The chain joins TRBV4-2 to TRBJ1-1; possible D gene TRBD1, 6 bases. This receptor was obtained from a man aged 18-30 years in good health and CMV-seropositive. Sequenced: PBMCs. The CDR3 here is CASSPVVTGLKNTEAFF. The CDR3 nucleotides are TGTGCCAGCAGCCCCGTTGTTACAGGGTTGAAAAACACTGAAGCTTTCTTT.